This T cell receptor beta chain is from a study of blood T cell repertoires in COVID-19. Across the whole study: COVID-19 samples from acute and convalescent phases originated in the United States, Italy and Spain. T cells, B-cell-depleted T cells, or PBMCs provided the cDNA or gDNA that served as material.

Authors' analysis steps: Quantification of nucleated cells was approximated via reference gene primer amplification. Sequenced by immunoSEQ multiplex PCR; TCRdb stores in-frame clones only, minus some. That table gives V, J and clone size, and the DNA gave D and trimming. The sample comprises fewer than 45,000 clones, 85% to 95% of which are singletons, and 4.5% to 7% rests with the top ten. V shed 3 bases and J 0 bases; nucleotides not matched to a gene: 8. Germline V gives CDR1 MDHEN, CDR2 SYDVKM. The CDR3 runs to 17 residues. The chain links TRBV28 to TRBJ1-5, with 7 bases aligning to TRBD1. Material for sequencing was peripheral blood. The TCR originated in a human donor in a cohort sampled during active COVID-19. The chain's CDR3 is CASSFRTGRDSNQPQHF. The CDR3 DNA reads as TGTGCCAGCAGTTTTCGGACAGGTAGGGATAGCAATCAGCCCCAGCATTTT.